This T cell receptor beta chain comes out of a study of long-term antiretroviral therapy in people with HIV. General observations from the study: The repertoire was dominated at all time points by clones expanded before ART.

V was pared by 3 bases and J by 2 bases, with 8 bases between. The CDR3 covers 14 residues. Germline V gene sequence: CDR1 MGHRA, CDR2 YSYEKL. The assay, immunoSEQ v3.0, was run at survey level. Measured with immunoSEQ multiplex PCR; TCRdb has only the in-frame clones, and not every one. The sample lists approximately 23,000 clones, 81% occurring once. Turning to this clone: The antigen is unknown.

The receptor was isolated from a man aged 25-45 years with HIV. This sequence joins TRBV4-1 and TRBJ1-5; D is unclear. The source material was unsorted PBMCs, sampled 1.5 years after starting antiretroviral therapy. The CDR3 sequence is CASSQEGGNQPQHF. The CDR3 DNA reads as TGCGCCAGCAGCCAGGAGGGAGGCAATCAGCCCCAGCATTTT.